Following are 28 T cell receptor beta chains from one sample sequenced in a study of cytomegalovirus exposure and HLA in healthy donors. 13 Jbeta primers and 60 Vbeta primers were used for the PCR. The method was immunoSEQ multiplex PCR; TCRdb's version includes in-frame clones alone and lacks a portion of them. The data hold over 90,000 clones, with approximately 71% observed a single time. The sequenced sample consisted of PBMCs. The receptors come from a male donor in good health and CMV-seropositive.

This clone was picked up a small number of times. The V and J genes are TRBV11-2 and TRBJ2-7, with TRBD1 identical over 7 bases. Germline V lookup: CDR1 SGHAT, CDR2 FQNNGV. The CDR3 runs 15 residues. J gave up 4 bases and V 0 bases, and 6 bases lay outside the gene matches. CDR3 DNA: TGTGCCAGCAGCTTAGAGTGGGGACAGATTTACGAGCAGTACTTC. Translated: CASSLEWGQIYEQYF.

The chain combines TRBV27 with TRBJ2-1; D gene unclear. The germline gives CDR1 MNHEY, CDR2 SMNVEV (reference sequence). Trimming took 7 bases from V and 5 from J, leaving 12 bases between them. CDR3 length equals 13 residues. CDR3 amino acids: CASTRRQDNEQFF. CDR3 DNA sequence: TGTGCCAGCACACGGCGACAAGACAATGAGCAGTTCTTC.

This clone was seen a handful of times. V gene TRBV7-9 combines with J gene TRBJ2-2; the D gene is possibly TRBD2 (6 bases). The CDR3 is 13 amino acids. Trimming pared 0 bases from V and 10 bases from J, leaving 9 bases between. CDR1 and CDR2 (germline): SEHNR, FQNEAQ (reference sequence). CDR3 sequence reads: CASSLAGGEELFF. The CDR3 DNA sequence: TGTGCCAGCAGCTTAGCGGGGGGAGAGGAGCTGTTTTTT.

The chain carries TRBV29-1 and TRBJ2-1; 7 bases agree with TRBD2. The CDR3 sequence is 13 residues long. Per the germline V gene, CDR1 is SQVTM and CDR2 is ANQGSEA. Unmatched junction bases numbered 5, after V lost 7 bases and J lost 2 bases. CDR3 loop: CSAAGLTYNEQFF. CDR3 DNA: TGCAGCGCCGCGGGACTAACCTACAATGAGCAGTTCTTC.

The rearrangement uses TRBV4-2 and TRBJ1-6; 7 nucleotides agree with TRBD1. The CDR3 is 17 residues long. Germline V gives CDR1 LGHNA, CDR2 YNFKEQ. J lost 0 bases, V lost 3 bases, and 5 bases had no gene match. CDR3 sequence reads: CASSQGQWGSYNSPLHF. CDR3 nucleotide sequence: TGTGCCAGCAGCCAGGGACAGTGGGGCTCCTATAATTCACCCCTCCACTTT.

This chain links TRBV19 with TRBJ2-1; 10 nucleotides line up with TRBD1. J lost 8 bases, V lost 4 bases, and 5 bases had no gene match. Germline V CDR1 and CDR2: LNHDA, SQIVND (reference sequence). CDR3 length: 14 residues. The CDR3 DNA follows: TGTGCCAGTAGTAGACAGGGGGCGATTCATGAGCAGTTCTTC. Translating gives CASSRQGAIHEQFF.

The chain employs TRBV27 and TRBJ2-7; 7 nucleotides align to TRBD1. The CDR3 extends over 14 amino acids. CDR1 is MNHEY and CDR2 is SMNVEV in the germline V gene (reference sequence). J lost 10 bases, V lost 5 bases, and 14 bases had no gene match. The CDR3 DNA reads TGTGCCAGCAGTCCGCCGGGACAGAGAACCCTTCAGTACTTC. The encoded protein is CASSPPGQRTLQYF.

The rearrangement joins TRBV7-9 to TRBJ2-1; D gene unclear. V was trimmed by 5 bases and J by 9 bases, leaving 8 bases between them. The CDR3 is 11 residues long. CDR1 is SEHNR and CDR2 is FQNEAQ in the germline V gene (reference sequence). CDR3 nucleotide sequence: TGTGCCAGCAGCCCCTTCGGTGAGCAGTTCTTC. Translated: CASSPFGEQFF.

This chain links TRBV5-4 with TRBJ2-3; 12 bases match TRBD2. The CDR3 consists of 17 residues. J was trimmed by 1 base and V by 3 bases; bases with no gene match: 6. Germline assignment: CDR1 SGHNT and CDR2 YYREEE (reference sequence). CDR3 DNA sequence: TGTGCCAGCAGCTGGACTAGCGGGATCAGGGGCACAGATACGCAGTATTTT. It codes for CASSWTSGIRGTDTQYF.

This chain connects TRBV21-1 to TRBJ2-2; TRBD2, the table's D call, lacks a check against the DNA. TRBV21-1 corresponds to a pseudogene. The CDR3 has 14 amino acids. CDR3 DNA: TGTGCCAGCAGACACTGTGGAGACACCGGGGAGCTGTTTTTT. Encoded protein: CASRHCGDTGELFF.

As DNA, the CDR3 is TGTGCCATCAGGACCCTAGCGGGAGGCTCAGATACGCAGTATTTT. Translated, it gives CAIRTLAGGSDTQYF. The chain is built from TRBV10-3 and TRBJ2-3; the match to TRBD2 covers 11 bases. The CDR3 extends over 15 amino acids. In germline, CDR1 is ENHRY, CDR2 SYGVKD. The V and J ends lost 6 bases and 4 bases, in that order; junction bases with no gene match: 6.

The chain combines TRBV28 with TRBJ2-3; 10 bases are a match to TRBD2. This CDR3 is 17 amino acids long. Trimming at V came to 6 bases and at J to 0 bases, leaving 9 bases not matched to a gene. Looked up from germline, CDR1 is MDHEN and CDR2 is SYDVKM. CDR3 region: CASSLTTSGASTDTQYF. The CDR3 bases are TGTGCCAGCAGCCTCACTACTAGCGGGGCTAGCACAGATACGCAGTATTTT.

This chain connects TRBV9 to TRBJ2-2; the match to TRBD2 covers 11 bases. Germline trimming cut 3 bases from V and 8 bases from J; bases unmatched to any gene: 9. Per the germline V gene, CDR1 is SGDLS and CDR2 is YYNGEE. CDR3 length equals 16 residues. The CDR3 reads CASSGGLAVFQGELFF. As DNA, the CDR3 is TGTGCCAGCAGCGGGGGACTAGCGGTCTTCCAAGGGGAGCTGTTTTTT.

The CDR3 protein is CASSQDSTTGTAYEQYF. CDR3 sequence (DNA): TGCGCCAGCAGCCAAGACTCAACGACCGGGACAGCTTACGAGCAGTACTTC. V and J are TRBV4-3 and TRBJ2-7; the match to TRBD1 covers 7 bases. Trimming at V came to 0 bases and at J to 4 bases, leaving 12 bases not matched to a gene. The germline gives CDR1 LGHNA, CDR2 YSLEER. The CDR3 covers 17 residues.

The chain combines TRBV23-1 with TRBJ1-2; a possible D gene is TRBD1 (5 bases). TRBV23-1 is placed among ORFs of uncertain function. The CDR3 has 15 residues. Deletions cut 1 base from V and 8 bases from J, with 17 bases between. CDR3 loop: CASSQCVPIGGGYTF. The CDR3 DNA sequence: TGCGCCAGCAGTCAATGCGTTCCTATTGGGGGGGGCTACACCTTC.

The chain carries TRBV7-8 and TRBJ2-3, with no clear D. V shed 4 bases and J shed 6 bases, with 8 bases lying between them. CDR1 is SGHVS, CDR2 FQNEAQ, per germline. There are 12 residues in the CDR3. CDR3 loop: CASSSSADTQYF. In nucleotides, the CDR3 is TGTGCCAGCAGCTCAAGCGCTGATACGCAGTATTTT.

The chain employs TRBV10-3 and TRBJ2-1; 11 bases fit TRBD2. V dropped 10 bases and J dropped 6; count of bases not matched to a gene: 17. Germline assignment: CDR1 ENHRY and CDR2 SYGVKD. The CDR3 length is 17 residues. The CDR3 is CATNPEGMTSGTNEQFF. The CDR3 nucleotides read TGTGCCACAAATCCTGAGGGCATGACTAGCGGGACCAATGAGCAGTTCTTC.

The V call is TRBV28, the J call TRBJ2-7, with 11 bases that match TRBD2. This CDR3 region has 17 residues. Germline CDR1 reads MDHEN; CDR2 reads SYDVKM. V lost 4 bases to trimming and J lost 2 bases; unmatched junction nucleotides: 10. The CDR3 is CASSSPTSGIRTYEQYF. In nucleotides, the CDR3 is TGTGCCAGCAGTTCCCCGACTAGCGGGATACGGACCTACGAGCAGTACTTC.

J is TRBJ2-5 and V is TRBV4-3; maybe TRBD2 (5 bases). The V end lost 0 bases, the J end lost 5 bases, and 13 bases lay between the germline ends. Germline CDR1 is LGHNA and CDR2 is YSLEER. This CDR3 comprises 15 residues. This CDR3 reads CASSQEGREWETQYF. CDR3 DNA: TGCGCCAGCAGCCAAGAGGGCCGGGAATGGGAGACCCAGTACTTC.

CDR3 sequence reads: CASSSERSTDTQYF. In nucleotides, the CDR3 is TGTGCCAGCAGCTCAGAGCGGTCGACAGATACGCAGTATTTT. The chain recombines TRBV5-4 with TRBJ2-3, with a weak D call TRBD2 (5 bases). CDR1 and CDR2 (germline): SGHNT, YYREEE (reference sequence). There are 14 residues in the CDR3. Trimming removed 3 bases from V and 3 bases from J, with 11 bases in between.

The rearrangement links TRBV11-2 to TRBJ2-7; 8 positions agree with TRBD2. V trimming: 5 bases; J trimming: 4 bases; junction bases outside the gene matches: 10. This CDR3 spans 15 amino acids. Germline CDR1 and CDR2: SGHAT and FQNNGV. This CDR3 reads CASSQGSGGGYEQYF. DNA of the CDR3: TGTGCCAGCAGCCAGGGGTCGGGAGGGGGGTACGAGCAGTACTTC.

Here the CDR3 reads CASSDRGDIQYF. The CDR3 coding sequence is TGTGCCAGCAGTGACAGGGGGGACATTCAGTACTTC. The chain recombines TRBV25-1 with TRBJ2-4; weak D call: TRBD1 (7 bases). CDR3 length equals 12 residues. Trimming shortened V by 3 bases and J by 8 bases, and 8 bases separated the two germline ends. Germline assignment: CDR1 MGHDK and CDR2 SYGVNS.

The J gene is TRBJ2-7, the V gene TRBV11-3; TRBD1 matches at 7 bases. V lost 2 bases, J lost 7 bases, and 11 bases stayed unmatched. This CDR3 has 15 residues. The germline CDR1 and CDR2 sequences are SGHNT and YENEEA. The CDR3 is CASSLSTSGGDEQYF. Here the CDR3 DNA reads TGTGCCAGCAGCTTATCCACCTCAGGGGGTGATGAGCAGTACTTC.

The gene calls are TRBV7-8 and TRBJ2-2; perhaps TRBD1 as D (5 bases). Trimming pared 2 bases from V and 3 bases from J, leaving 13 bases between. From germline, CDR1 is SGHVS and CDR2 FQNEAQ. The CDR3 has 16 residues. In DNA form, the CDR3 reads TGTGCCAGCAGCTTAAGGAACAGGTTAGACACCGGGGAGCTGTTTTTT. Its translation is CASSLRNRLDTGELFF. The full variable domain, rest sourced from reference TRBV7-8 and TRBJ2-2, is GAGVSQSPRYKVAKRGQDVALRCDPISGHVSLFWYQQALGQGPEFLTYFQNEAQLDKSGLPSDRFFAERPEGSVSTLKIQRTQQEDSAVYLCASSLRNRLDTGELFFGEGSRLTVL.

The chain links TRBV19 to TRBJ2-7; TRBD2 matches at 10 bases. CDR1 is LNHDA, CDR2 SQIVND, per germline (reference sequence). The CDR3 consists of 15 residues. V lost 6 bases to trimming and J lost 4 bases; unmatched junction nucleotides: 9. CDR3 sequence: CASSTPGLASYEQYF. The CDR3 DNA reads TGTGCCAGTAGCACACCGGGACTAGCGTCTTACGAGCAGTACTTC.

The chain employs TRBV27 and TRBJ2-1, with TRBD2 identical over 7 bases. Germline assignment: CDR1 MNHEY and CDR2 SMNVEV (reference sequence). There are 14 residues in the CDR3. Germline trimming cut 7 bases from V and 2 bases from J; bases unmatched to any gene: 5. The CDR3 protein is CASTREGTYNEQFF. Here the CDR3 DNA reads TGTGCCAGCACTAGGGAGGGGACCTACAATGAGCAGTTCTTC.

The chain links TRBV28 to TRBJ2-3, with TRBD2 matching over 7 bases. Germline V lookup: CDR1 MDHEN, CDR2 SYDVKM. The CDR3 extends over 15 amino acids. V was pared by 7 bases and J by 1 base, with 8 bases of the junction left unmatched. The CDR3 here is CASTLGGTRTDTQYF. In DNA, the CDR3 is TGTGCCAGCACCCTCGGGGGGACCCGCACAGATACGCAGTATTTT.

The J gene is TRBJ2-4, the V gene TRBV7-2, with 13 bases fitting TRBD2. The germline V gene has CDR1 SGHTA and CDR2 FQGNSA. The CDR3 totals 16 residues. V dropped 2 bases and J dropped 8; count of bases not matched to a gene: 6. CDR3: CASSLRLAGGVDIQYF. CDR3 coding DNA: TGTGCCAGCAGCTTACGACTAGCGGGAGGTGTCGACATTCAGTACTTC.